One sample yielded the 12 T cell receptor beta chains listed below, sequenced in a study of cytotoxic CD8 clonotypes in ibrutinib-treated CLL (dated by TCRdb to the early 2020s). The library was produced with the immunoSEQ multiplex PCR assay. Sourced from immuneACCESS, this table was stored by TCRdb with only in-frame sequences that have V and J called. A share of the clones is absent; for the studies checked, an unresolved V gene accounts for under half, and the remainder has no known explanation. This sample lists over 120,000 clones; 76% were detected once. 5.1% of the sample is taken by the ten largest. The time point label here, explained by the study, means: roughly 25 months on ibrutinib. Source: PBMCs, taken after 24 months of ibrutinib treatment. Source of these receptors: a human donor with chronic lymphocytic leukemia.

The CDR3 region is CASSLVVAGGQYF. The CDR3 region has the DNA TGTGCCAGCAGCTTAGTCGTGGCGGGCGGGCAGTATTTT. The V and J genes are TRBV7-9 and TRBJ2-3; a possible D gene is TRBD2 (5 bases). The CDR3 spans 13 residues. Germline CDR1 and CDR2: SEHNR and FQNEAQ (reference sequence). Trimming left V 1 base short and J 11 bases short, with 13 bases between.

The gene calls are TRBV9 and TRBJ2-2; D not certain. The CDR3 sequence is 14 residues long. Per the germline V gene, CDR1 is SGDLS and CDR2 is YYNGEE. V was pared by 5 bases and J by 2 bases, with 10 bases between. The chain's CDR3 is CASRGSSNTGELFF. The CDR3 DNA reads TGTGCCAGCAGGGGCAGTTCCAACACCGGGGAGCTGTTTTTT. Based on the CDR3 plus reference TRBV9 and TRBJ2-2, the full variable domain is DSGVTQTPKHLITATGQRVTLRCSPRSGDLSVYWYQQSLDQGLQFLIQYYNGEERAKGNILERFSAQQFPDLHSELNLSSLELGDSALYFCASRGSSNTGELFFGEGSRLTVL.

This chain uses TRBV20-1 with TRBJ1-5; a possible D gene is TRBD1 (6 bases). Between the trimmed V and J ends, which lost 6 bases and 12 bases, there was a span of 12 bases. The CDR3 has 10 residues. Germline assignment: CDR1 DFQATT and CDR2 SNEGSKA (reference sequence). CDR3 nucleotides: TGCAGTGCAGGGGGGCGGTTCCAGCATTTT. Amino acids: CSAGGRFQHF.

The chain couples TRBV18 to TRBJ2-7, with D possibly TRBD2 on 5 matching bases. The germline CDR1 and CDR2 sequences are KGHSH and LQKENI. There are 14 residues in the CDR3. Trimming stripped 2 bases from V and 0 bases from J, with 8 bases between. The CDR3 spells CASSPVANSYEQYF. CDR3 DNA: TGTGCCAGCTCACCAGTAGCGAACTCCTACGAGCAGTACTTC. Combining the CDR3 with reference TRBV18 and TRBJ2-7 gives the whole variable domain NAGVMQNPRHLVRRRGQEARLRCSPMKGHSHVYWYRQLPEEGLKFMVYLQKENIIDESGMPKERFSAEFPKEGPSILRIQQVVRGDSAAYFCASSPVANSYEQYFGPGTRLTVT.

Written as DNA, the CDR3 is TGTGCCAGCAGCCAGGGCAGAAGATCCGGGGAGCTGTTTTTT. It translates to CASSQGRRSGELFF. The chain is built from TRBV14 and TRBJ2-2, with unresolved D. Germline V gene data show CDR1 as SGHDN and CDR2 as FVKESK. The length of the CDR3 is 14 residues. V lost 3 bases and J 6 bases, leaving 11 bases between the germline ends.

This clone showed up many times. Other DNA sequences of this sample code for an identical CDR3. J is TRBJ1-1 and V is TRBV18; D not certain. The CDR3 runs 13 residues. V dropped 3 bases and J dropped 1 base, with 6 bases sitting between them. Germline V gives CDR1 KGHSH, CDR2 LQKENI. The CDR3 nucleotides are TGTGCCAGCTCACCGCAGGAGAACACTGAAGCTTTCTTT. It yields the protein CASSPQENTEAFF.

This clone has only a few counts. The V call is TRBV27, the J call TRBJ2-7; D may be TRBD1 (6 bases). This CDR3 comprises 15 residues. The V end lost 5 bases, the J end lost 5 bases, and 19 bases lay between the germline ends. CDR1 MNHEY and CDR2 SMNVEV come from the germline V gene (reference sequence). The CDR3 is CASSPISTGYDEQYF. In DNA, the CDR3 is TGTGCCAGCAGTCCCATCTCTACAGGGTACGACGAGCAGTACTTC.

In this sample, this clone turned up a few times. The chain employs TRBV10-3 and TRBJ1-5; TRBD1 matches 8 bases. CDR1 is ENHRY and CDR2 is SYGVKD in the germline V gene. CDR3 size: 15 residues. Losses at the gene ends were 3 bases for V and 0 bases for J; bases not matched to a gene: 1. CDR3 bases: TGTGCCATCAGTGACAGGGGGCGTAGCAATCAGCCCCAGCATTTT. It yields the protein CAISDRGRSNQPQHF.

This clone has just one count. The CDR3 DNA reads TGTGCCAGCAGCCTAGGGGGGACCCAGTACTTC. The encoded protein is CASSLGGTQYF. The V and J genes are TRBV6-5 and TRBJ2-5, with D possibly being TRBD1 (6 bases). CDR3 length: 11 residues. V was cut by 6 bases and J by 7 bases, with 9 bases left in between. The V gene's germline CDR1 is MNHEY and CDR2 SVGAGI.

Written as DNA, the CDR3 is TGTGCCAGCAGCTCCGACACACAGGTAGGTCAGCCCCAGCATTTT. It codes for CASSSDTQVGQPQHF. This rearrangement joins TRBV5-6 to TRBJ1-5; weak D call: TRBD1 (5 bases). V lost 3 bases and J 6 bases, leaving 16 bases between the germline ends. Per the germline V gene, CDR1 is SGHDT and CDR2 is YYEEEE. The CDR3 is made up of 15 amino acids. Filled out from reference TRBV5-6 and TRBJ1-5, the complete variable domain reads DAGVTQSPTHLIKTRGQQVTLRCSPKSGHDTVSWYQQALGQGPQFIFQYYEEEERQRGNFPDRFSGHQFPNYSSELNVNALLLGDSALYLCASSSDTQVGQPQHFGDGTRLSIL.

V gene TRBV6-1 combines with J gene TRBJ2-2, with D unresolved. Germline lookup yields CDR1 MNHNS and CDR2 SASEGT. The CDR3 sequence is 16 residues long. V gave up 1 base and J gave up 2 bases, with 11 bases separating them. The chain's CDR3 is CASSEVVSPNTGELFF. DNA for the CDR3: TGTGCCAGCAGTGAAGTTGTCTCACCAAACACCGGGGAGCTGTTTTTT.

The chain combines TRBV5-4 with TRBJ2-7; D is unclear. CDR1 is SGHNT and CDR2 is YYREEE in the germline V gene (reference sequence). Deletions cut 4 bases from V and 6 bases from J, with 8 bases between. This CDR3 has 11 residues. The CDR3 reads CASSPFGEQYF. The CDR3 nucleotides are TGTGCCAGCAGCCCATTCGGCGAGCAGTACTTC.